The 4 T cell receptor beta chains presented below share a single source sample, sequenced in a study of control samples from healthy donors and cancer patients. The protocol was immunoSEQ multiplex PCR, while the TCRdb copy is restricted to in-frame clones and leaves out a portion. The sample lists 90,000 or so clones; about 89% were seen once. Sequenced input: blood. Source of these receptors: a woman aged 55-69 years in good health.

DNA of the CDR3: TGTGCCAGCAGATCACTAGCGGGGGGCTACAATGAGCAGTTCTTC. Encoded protein: CASRSLAGGYNEQFF. The chain carries TRBV6-5 and TRBJ2-1, with 12 bases matching TRBD2. J gave up 3 bases and V 6 bases, and 3 bases lay outside the gene matches. CDR1 and CDR2 (germline): MNHEY, SVGAGI. The CDR3 contains 15 residues.

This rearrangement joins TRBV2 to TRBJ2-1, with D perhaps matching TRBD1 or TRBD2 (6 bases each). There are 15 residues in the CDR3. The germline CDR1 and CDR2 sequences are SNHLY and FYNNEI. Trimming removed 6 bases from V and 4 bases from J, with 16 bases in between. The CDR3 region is CASSPNGGQYNEQFF. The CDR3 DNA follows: TGTGCCAGCAGCCCCAACGGGGGCCAATACAATGAGCAGTTCTTC.

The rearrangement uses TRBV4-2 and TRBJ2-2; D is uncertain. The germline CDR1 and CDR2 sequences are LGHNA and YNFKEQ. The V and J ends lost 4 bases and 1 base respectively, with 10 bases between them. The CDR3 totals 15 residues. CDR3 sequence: CASSPQFLNTGELFF. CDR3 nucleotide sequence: TGTGCCAGCAGCCCGCAGTTCCTGAACACCGGGGAGCTGTTTTTT.

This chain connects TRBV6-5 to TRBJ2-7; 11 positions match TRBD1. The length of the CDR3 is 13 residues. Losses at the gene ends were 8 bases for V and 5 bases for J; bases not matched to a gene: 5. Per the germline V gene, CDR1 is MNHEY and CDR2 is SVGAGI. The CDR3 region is CASGDRGDHEQYF. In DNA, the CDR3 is TGTGCCAGCGGGGACAGGGGGGACCACGAGCAGTACTTC.